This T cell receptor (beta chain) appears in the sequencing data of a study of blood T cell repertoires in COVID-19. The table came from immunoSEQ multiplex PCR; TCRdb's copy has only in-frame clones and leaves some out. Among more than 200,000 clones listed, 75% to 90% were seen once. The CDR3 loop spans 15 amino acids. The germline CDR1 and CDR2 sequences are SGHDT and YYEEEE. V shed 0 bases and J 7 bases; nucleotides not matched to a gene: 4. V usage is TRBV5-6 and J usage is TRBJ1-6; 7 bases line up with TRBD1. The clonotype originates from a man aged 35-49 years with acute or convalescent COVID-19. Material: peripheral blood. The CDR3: CASSLDQGVNSPLHF. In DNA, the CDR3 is TGTGCCAGCAGCTTGGATCAGGGGGTGAATTCACCCCTCCACTTT.